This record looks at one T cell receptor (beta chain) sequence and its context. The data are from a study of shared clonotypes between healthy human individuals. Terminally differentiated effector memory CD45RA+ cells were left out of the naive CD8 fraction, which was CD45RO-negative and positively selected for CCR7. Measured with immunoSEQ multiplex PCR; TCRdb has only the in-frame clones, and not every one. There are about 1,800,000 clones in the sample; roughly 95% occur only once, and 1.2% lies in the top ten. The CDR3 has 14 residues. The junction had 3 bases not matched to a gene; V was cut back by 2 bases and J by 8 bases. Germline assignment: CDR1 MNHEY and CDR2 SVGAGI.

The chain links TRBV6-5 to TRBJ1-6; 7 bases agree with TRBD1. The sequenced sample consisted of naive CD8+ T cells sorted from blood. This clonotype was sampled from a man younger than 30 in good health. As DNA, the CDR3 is TGTGCCAGCAGTTACGACAGGGATGATTCACCCCTCCACTTT. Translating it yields CASSYDRDDSPLHF.